This TCR beta chain derives from a study of identical twins. This clonotype appeared a few times. The CDR3 has 13 residues. V shed 10 bases, J shed 6 bases, and the junction held 7 bases outside the gene matches. Germline CDR1 is SGHTA and CDR2 is FQGNSA. A single record per CDR3 protein comes from TCRdb applying MiXCR to the 5' RACE reads. The sample records 690,000 or so distinct CDR3 sequences, approximately 9% being singletons. This sample was shared with a second study, whose subject was yellow fever vaccine responses in identical twins.

The sequence was collected from a woman aged 18 to 35 in good health. V is TRBV7-2 and J is TRBJ2-3; 10 positions match TRBD2. The sequenced sample consisted of PBMCs. CDR3 sequence (DNA): TGTGCCAACGCACTAGCGGGGACTGATACGCAGTATTTT. Amino acid sequence: CANALAGTDTQYF.